This passage covers 22 T cell receptor beta chains from one sample sequenced in a study of CD8+CD57+ T cells in acquired aplastic anemia. TCR beta VDJ and CDR3 profiles were obtained from a genomic DNA template. From the reads, TCRdb called clonotypes with MiXCR, one entry per CDR3 protein. The sample has 150,000 to 200,000 distinct CDR3 sequences; 40% to 55% are singletons. Patients sequenced had flow cytometry evidence of CD8+CD57+ cell expansion. Input material: sorted CD4+, CD8+, or CD8+CD57+ T cells (not recorded which) from PBMCs. These receptors came from a human donor with aplastic anemia.

Ten or more counts support this clonotype. The chain employs TRBV20-1 and TRBJ1-5; D unresolved. The CDR3 is 12 amino acids. The V gene lost 7 bases and the J gene lost 2 bases, with 9 bases spanning the gap. In germline, CDR1 is DFQATT, CDR2 SNEGSKA (reference sequence). Written as DNA, the CDR3 is TGCAGTGTCGGGGTTGGCAATCAGCCCCAGCATTTT. It specifies CSVGVGNQPQHF.

The chain has TRBV18 and TRBJ1-1, with D possibly matching TRBD1 (5 bases). The CDR3 has 13 residues. Germline V gene sequence: CDR1 KGHSH, CDR2 LQKENI. V was clipped by 3 bases and J by 4 bases, with 9 bases between them. The CDR3 is CASSPRGITEAFF. CDR3 bases: TGTGCCAGCTCACCGCGGGGCATCACTGAAGCTTTCTTT.

There are many counts of this clonotype. V is TRBV4-2 and J is TRBJ1-2, with D possibly matching TRBD1 (6 bases). Germline V CDR1 and CDR2: LGHNA, YNFKEQ. Trimming took off 5 bases at V and 3 bases at J, with 16 bases between the two ends. CDR3 length equals 15 residues. The CDR3: CASSSESRGHYGYTF. CDR3 coding DNA: TGTGCCAGCAGCAGTGAGAGCAGGGGCCACTATGGCTACACCTTC.

The chain recombines TRBV7-2 with TRBJ2-2; no firm D call. CDR1 SGHTA and CDR2 FQGNSA come from the germline V gene. Trimming took 1 base from V and 4 from J, leaving 4 bases between them. This CDR3 contains 13 residues. Here the CDR3 reads CASSLEPTGELFF. The CDR3, as DNA: TGTGCCAGCAGCTTAGAACCCACCGGGGAGCTGTTTTTT.

This clonotype was detected many times. V is TRBV5-1 and J is TRBJ2-5, with D possibly matching TRBD1 (5 bases). The CDR3 extends over 14 amino acids. Trimming stripped 0 bases from V and 2 bases from J, with 8 bases between. CDR1 is SGHRS, CDR2 YFSETQ, per germline. CDR3: CASSLGGVQETQYF. CDR3 bases: TGCGCCAGCAGCTTGGGGGGCGTTCAAGAGACCCAGTACTTC.

This clonotype was seen a single time. V usage is TRBV28 and J usage is TRBJ2-7, with 11 bases aligning to TRBD1. Germline V gives CDR1 MDHEN, CDR2 SYDVKM. After removal of 6 bases from V and 2 bases from J, the junction contained 6 bases not matched to a gene. The CDR3 is made up of 15 amino acids. This chain's CDR3 is CASRDPGQGAYEQYF. CDR3 nucleotides: TGTGCCAGCAGGGACCCGGGACAGGGGGCCTACGAGCAGTACTTC.

This clonotype was counted once. Likely a read error: the CDR3 ends without its conserved phenylalanine or tryptophan. It is unclear where the CDR3 begins or ends on the DNA, so no DNA is shown, and the CDR3 is as TCRdb lists it. The J gene is TRBJ1-1, the V gene TRBV25-1. Termini included, the CDR3 measures 12 amino acids. The germline gives CDR1 MGHDK, CDR2 SYGVNS. CDR3: CASRSANTEASL.

About this clonotype itself: The junction and the germline gene differ at one end; a read error may be behind it. The genes are TRBV7-2 and TRBJ2-7, with D possibly TRBD2 on 6 matching bases. CDR3 length: 13 amino acids. Germline loops: CDR1 SGHTA, CDR2 FQGNSA. The CDR3 DNA follows: TGTGCCAGCAGGTTAGCGGCAAGCAACGAGCAGTACTTC. Residues: CASRLAASNEQYF.

This clonotype was seen a single time. This rearrangement joins TRBV7-2 to TRBJ2-7; D perhaps matches TRBD1 (6 bases). Trimming took 8 bases from V and 3 from J, leaving 17 bases between them. Germline CDR1 is SGHTA and CDR2 is FQGNSA. This CDR3 region has 14 residues. Written as DNA, the CDR3 is TGTGCCAGCGGCCGCCTACGAGGGGGCTACGAGCAGTACTTC. This codes for CASGRLRGGYEQYF.

This clonotype was seen a handful of times. This chain joins TRBV10-1 and TRBJ2-3, with a tentative D call TRBD2 (7 bases). The germline V gene has CDR1 WNHNN and CDR2 SYGVQD (reference sequence). The CDR3 has 15 amino acids. V lost 6 bases and J 2 bases, leaving 15 bases between the germline ends. The CDR3 nucleotides read TGCGCCAGCAGCTGGGGGGGGGGGCCCACAGATACGCAGTATTTT. It yields the protein CASSWGGGPTDTQYF.

Of note for this clonotype: A read error may produce the germline difference seen at one junction end. The gene calls are TRBV4-2 and TRBJ1-4; TRBD1 agrees at 7 bases. Germline V CDR1 and CDR2: LGHNA, YNFKEQ. The CDR3 has 16 amino acids. The chain's CDR3 is CASSQAEDRENERLFF. In DNA, the CDR3 is TGTGCCAGCAGCCAAGCGGAAGACAGGGAGAATGAAAGACTGTTTTTT.

In its sample, this clonotype was seen a few times. A read error is possible here, since a much larger clone lies one base away. V gene TRBV7-1 combines with J gene TRBJ2-1, with 13 bases that match TRBD2. TRBV7-1 is an open reading frame whose function is uncertain. CDR3 size: 18 residues. The CDR3 sequence is CASSSWTSGGMMHNGQFF. CDR3 in DNA: TGTGCCAGCAGCTCGTGGACTAGCGGGGGTATGATGCACAATGGGCAGTTCTTC.

In this sample, this clonotype turned up many times. The chain links TRBV24-1 to TRBJ2-4, with 10 positions matching TRBD1. Germline V gene sequence: CDR1 KGHDR, CDR2 SFDVKD. V lost 5 bases and J lost 0; bases outside the gene matches: 15. The CDR3 length is 20 residues. The CDR3 here is CATSGSIRDRGLLAKNIQYF. CDR3 DNA: TGTGCCACCAGTGGGAGCATCCGGGACAGGGGCCTCCTAGCCAAAAACATTCAGTACTTC.

In its sample, this clonotype was seen a few times. The chain combines TRBV2 with TRBJ1-6; 9 bases are shared with TRBD1. Trimming removed 3 bases from V and 8 bases from J; junction bases left unmatched: 5. The CDR3 has 15 residues. The germline V gene has CDR1 SNHLY and CDR2 FYNNEI. CDR3: CASSDATGGDSPLHF. CDR3 bases: TGTGCCAGCAGTGACGCGACAGGGGGAGATTCACCCCTCCACTTT. The whole variable domain, remainder taken from reference TRBV2 and TRBJ1-6, is EPEVTQTPSHQVTQMGQEVILRCVPISNHLYFYWYRQILGQKVEFLVSFYNNEISEKSEIFDDQFSVERPDGSNFTLKIRSTKLEDSAMYFCASSDATGGDSPLHFGNGTRLTVT.

At least ten counts were recorded for this clonotype. This chain uses TRBV6-4 with TRBJ2-3; D may be TRBD1 or TRBD2 (6 bases each). Germline lookup yields CDR1 MRHNA and CDR2 SNTAGT. CDR3 length equals 13 residues. The ends were cut back, 8 bases at V and 2 bases at J, with 11 bases in the middle. Written as DNA, the CDR3 is TGTGCCAGCGGTGCGGGACACACAGATACGCAGTATTTT. Protein sequence: CASGAGHTDTQYF.

Ten or more counts support this clonotype. This chain connects TRBV7-8 to TRBJ2-2, with D perhaps TRBD2 (6 bases). With 5 bases removed from V and 5 bases from J, the gap between germline ends came to 15 bases. This CDR3 comprises 15 residues. Germline V gives CDR1 SGHVS, CDR2 FQNEAQ. This CDR3 reads CASSPPGRGTGELFF. CDR3 bases: TGTGCCAGCAGCCCACCTGGCCGGGGGACCGGGGAGCTGTTTTTT.

This clonotype has more than one count but fewer than ten. This rearrangement joins TRBV27 to TRBJ2-7, with a weak D call TRBD1 (6 bases). From germline, CDR1 is MNHEY and CDR2 SMNVEV (reference sequence). The CDR3 runs to 16 residues. V dropped 2 bases and J dropped 3 bases, with 17 bases sitting between them. CDR3 nucleotide sequence: TGTGCCAGCAGTTTAGCACCCACGGCAGGGGTCTACGAGCAGTACTTC. Residues: CASSLAPTAGVYEQYF.

The chain uses TRBV6-1 and TRBJ1-5; D is undetermined. The length of the CDR3 is 15 residues. Trimming shortened V by 4 bases and J by 3 bases, and 13 bases separated the two germline ends. CDR1 is MNHNS, CDR2 SASEGT, per germline. The CDR3 loop is CASSGVGFSNQPQHF. In nucleotides, the CDR3 is TGTGCCAGCAGTGGAGTCGGGTTTTCCAATCAGCCCCAGCATTTT.

The gene calls are TRBV7-8 and TRBJ1-2; no firm D call. Germline loops: CDR1 SGHVS, CDR2 FQNEAQ. This CDR3 contains 13 residues. V was clipped by 4 bases and J by 4 bases, with 10 bases between them. The CDR3 sequence is CASSSDPGYGYTF. CDR3 nucleotides: TGTGCCAGCAGCTCCGACCCTGGCTATGGCTACACCTTC.

This clonotype was seen many times. The chain couples TRBV24-1 to TRBJ1-1, with 8 bases matching TRBD1. Trimming cost V 7 bases and J 4 bases; bases outside gene matches: 7. Germline V gene sequence: CDR1 KGHDR, CDR2 SFDVKD. The CDR3 runs to 14 residues. Here the CDR3 DNA reads TGTGCCACCAGAGGACAGGGCGGTGTCACTGAAGCTTTCTTT. This translates into CATRGQGGVTEAFF.

A word on this clonotype: A read error may account for a junction end that differs from germline. The chain is built from TRBV10-1 and TRBJ2-1; 10 nucleotides match TRBD1. The CDR3 sequence is 16 residues long. Germline lookup yields CDR1 WNHNN and CDR2 SYGVQD (reference sequence). The CDR3 nucleotides read TGTGCCATCAGCGATGCACCGGGACAGGGGAGGAATGAGCAGTTCTTC. Its protein product is CAISDAPGQGRNEQFF.

This chain uses TRBV5-6 with TRBJ1-2; possible D gene TRBD1, 5 bases. From germline, CDR1 is SGHDT and CDR2 YYEEEE. The germline V and J ends were trimmed by 4 bases and 8 bases, with 21 bases remaining between them. CDR3 length: 15 amino acids. Here the CDR3 reads CASSTDQGGSDGYTF. The CDR3 DNA sequence: TGTGCCAGCAGCACCGATCAGGGCGGATCCGACGGCTACACCTTC.